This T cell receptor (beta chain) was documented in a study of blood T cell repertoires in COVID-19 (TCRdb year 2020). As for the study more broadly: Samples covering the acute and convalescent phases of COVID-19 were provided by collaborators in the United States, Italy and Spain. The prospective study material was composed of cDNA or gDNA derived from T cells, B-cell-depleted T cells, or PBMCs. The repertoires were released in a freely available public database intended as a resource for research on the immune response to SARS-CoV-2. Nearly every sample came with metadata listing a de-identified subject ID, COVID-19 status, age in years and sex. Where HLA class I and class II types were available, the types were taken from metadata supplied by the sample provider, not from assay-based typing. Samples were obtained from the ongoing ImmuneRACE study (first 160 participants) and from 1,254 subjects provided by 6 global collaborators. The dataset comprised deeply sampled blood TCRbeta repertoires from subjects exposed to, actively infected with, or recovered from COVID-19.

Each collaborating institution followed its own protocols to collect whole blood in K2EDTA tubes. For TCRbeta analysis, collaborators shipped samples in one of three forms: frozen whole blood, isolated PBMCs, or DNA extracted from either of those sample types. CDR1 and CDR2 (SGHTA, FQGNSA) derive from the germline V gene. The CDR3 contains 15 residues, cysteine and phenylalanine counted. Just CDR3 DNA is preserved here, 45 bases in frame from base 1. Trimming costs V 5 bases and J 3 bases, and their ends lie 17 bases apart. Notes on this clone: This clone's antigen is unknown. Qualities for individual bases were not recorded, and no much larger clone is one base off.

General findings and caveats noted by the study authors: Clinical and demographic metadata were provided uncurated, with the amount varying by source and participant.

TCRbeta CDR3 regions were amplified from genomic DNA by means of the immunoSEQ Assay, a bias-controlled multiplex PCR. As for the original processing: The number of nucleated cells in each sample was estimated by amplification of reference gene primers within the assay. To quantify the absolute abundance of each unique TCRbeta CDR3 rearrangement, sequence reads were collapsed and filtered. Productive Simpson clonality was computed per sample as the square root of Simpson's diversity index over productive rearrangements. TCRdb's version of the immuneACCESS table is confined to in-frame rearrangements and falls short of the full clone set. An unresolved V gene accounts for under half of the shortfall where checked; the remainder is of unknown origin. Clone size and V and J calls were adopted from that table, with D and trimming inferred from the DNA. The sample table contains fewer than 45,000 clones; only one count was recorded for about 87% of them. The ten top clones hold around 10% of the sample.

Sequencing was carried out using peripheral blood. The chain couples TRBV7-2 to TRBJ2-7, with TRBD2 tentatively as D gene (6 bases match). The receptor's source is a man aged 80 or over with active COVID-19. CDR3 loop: CASSASIAESYEQYF. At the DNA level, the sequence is TGTGCCAGCAGCGCCTCCATAGCGGAAAGCTACGAGCAGTACTTC.